These 21 T cell receptor beta chains were all obtained from the same sample, sequenced in a study of blood T cell repertoires in COVID-19. The assay was immunoSEQ multiplex PCR, and TCRdb's table has in-frame clones only and misses some. The repertoire consists of 170,000 or so clones, with roughly 75% occurring once and the leading ten covering about 6.5%. The source material was peripheral blood. These TCRs come from a man in his sixties or seventies with active or convalescent COVID-19.

V gene TRBV21-1 combines with J gene TRBJ2-7; no DNA check was done on the table's D call, TRBD1. TRBV21-1 constitutes a pseudogene. CDR3 length equals 14 residues. CDR3 amino acids: CASTDRDRLLKQYF. The CDR3 nucleotides read TGTGCCAGCACCGACCGGGACAGGCTATTAAAGCAGTACTTC.

This chain uses TRBV7-8 with TRBJ2-3; 11 nucleotides align to TRBD2. CDR3 length: 15 residues. From germline, CDR1 is SGHVS and CDR2 FQNEAQ. The junction had 6 bases not matched to a gene; V was cut back by 5 bases and J by 5 bases. The CDR3 sequence is CASSPRLAGGDTQYF. The CDR3 coding sequence is TGTGCCAGCAGCCCACGGCTAGCGGGGGGAGATACGCAGTATTTT.

The J gene is TRBJ2-2, the V gene TRBV5-4; 9 positions match TRBD1. With V trimmed by 2 bases and J by 6 bases, 8 bases remained unmatched. The V gene's germline CDR1 is SGHNT and CDR2 YYREEE (reference sequence). This CDR3 contains 16 residues. The CDR3 protein is CASSLGTGGLSGELFF. The CDR3 DNA reads TGTGCCAGCAGCTTAGGAACAGGGGGCTTATCCGGGGAGCTGTTTTTT. Full variable domain (rest looked up from reference TRBV5-4 and TRBJ2-2): ETGVTQSPTHLIKTRGQQVTLRCSSQSGHNTVSWYQQALGQGPQFIFQYYREEENGRGNFPPRFSGLQFPNYSSELNVNALELDDSALYLCASSLGTGGLSGELFFGEGSRLTVL.

V gene TRBV4-1 combines with J gene TRBJ2-1; D remains unclear. The CDR3 extends over 13 amino acids. Germline CDR1 MGHRA, CDR2 YSYEKL. With 0 bases removed from V and 12 bases from J, the gap between germline ends came to 12 bases. CDR3 in amino acids: CASSQEVRVRQFF. The CDR3 DNA reads TGCGCCAGCAGCCAAGAAGTCCGGGTCAGGCAGTTCTTC.

On this clone: Other DNA sequences in the sample encode the same CDR3. This chain connects TRBV3-1 (or the pseudogene TRBV3-2) to TRBJ2-7; tentative D call: TRBD2 (5 bases). Trimming left V 1 base short and J 0 bases short, with 7 bases between. CDR1 is LGHDT and CDR2 is YNNKEL in the germline V gene (reference sequence). CDR3 size: 14 residues. CDR3 bases: TGTGCCAGCAGCCAAGTTGCGGGCTCCTACGAGCAGTACTTC. Encoded protein: CASSQVAGSYEQYF.

The gene calls are TRBV1 and TRBJ2-3; TRBD2, the table's D call, was not compared with the DNA. TRBV1 is a pseudogene segment. The CDR3 covers 9 residues. CDR3: CTSTNTQYF. The DNA for the CDR3 is TGCACTAGCACTAATACGCAGTATTTT.

J is TRBJ1-2 and V is TRBV29-1; no definite D call. Germline V CDR1 and CDR2: SQVTM, ANQGSEA. The CDR3 consists of 11 residues. The CDR3 region has the DNA TGCACGGCCGGGACTAACTATGGCTACACCTTC. This gives the protein CTAGTNYGYTF.

The CDR3 sequence: CASSLALSGANVLTF. The DNA for the CDR3 is TGTGCCAGCAGCTTGGCTCTCTCTGGGGCCAACGTCCTGACTTTC. This sequence joins TRBV5-4 and TRBJ2-6, with no clear D. Germline assignment: CDR1 SGHNT and CDR2 YYREEE (reference sequence). With 0 bases removed from V and 0 bases from J, the gap between germline ends came to 4 bases. There are 15 residues in the CDR3.

The V call is TRBV10-3, the J call TRBJ1-2, with D uncertain. Looked up from germline, CDR1 is ENHRY and CDR2 is SYGVKD. The length of the CDR3 is 14 residues. V was pared by 2 bases and J by 2 bases, with 9 bases between. The DNA of the CDR3 is TGTGCCATCAGTGAGGGCAGGTGGAACTATGGCTACACCTTC. Amino acid sequence: CAISEGRWNYGYTF.

The chain is built from TRBV3-1 (or the pseudogene TRBV3-2) and TRBJ1-2; D gene ambiguous. The CDR3 extends over 12 amino acids. Germline V gene data show CDR1 as LGHDT and CDR2 as YNNKEL (reference sequence). V shed 2 bases and J shed 13 bases, with 14 bases lying between them. CDR3 region: CASSQSVAGVTF. The CDR3 nucleotides read TGTGCCAGCAGCCAATCCGTGGCCGGAGTCACCTTC.

The chain couples TRBV18 to TRBJ1-4, with TRBD1 identical over 11 bases. Trimming took 4 bases from V and 5 from J; bases not matched to a gene: 9. Germline V gene lookup returns CDR1 KGHSH and CDR2 LQKENI. The CDR3 runs to 17 residues. CDR3: CASSQGQGAYRNEKLFF. CDR3 bases: TGTGCCAGCTCACAAGGACAGGGGGCATATAGAAATGAAAAACTGTTTTTT.

The chain is built from TRBV12-3 or TRBV12-4 and TRBJ2-1; 8 bases line up with TRBD2. The length of the CDR3 is 12 residues. Trimming cost V 7 bases and J 16 bases; bases outside gene matches: 12. This chain's CDR3 is CASTTSGGERFF. The CDR3 DNA follows: TGTGCCAGCACTACTAGCGGCGGAGAACGATTCTTC.

This chain connects TRBV5-6 to TRBJ1-6, with D unclear. The length of the CDR3 is 15 residues. V shed 4 bases and J shed 9 bases, with 17 bases lying between them. Looked up from germline, CDR1 is SGHDT and CDR2 is YYEEEE. In nucleotides, the CDR3 is TGTGCCAGCAGCAAGGGAGTGGGAATGGGTTCACCCCTCCACTTT. Amino acids: CASSKGVGMGSPLHF.

The rearrangement links TRBV15 to TRBJ1-4; 11 bases are shared with TRBD1. J was trimmed by 7 bases and V by 4 bases; bases with no gene match: 8. This CDR3 is 16 amino acids long. Germline V gene lookup returns CDR1 LNHNV and CDR2 YYDKDF (reference sequence). This CDR3 reads CATSNRDRGSGEKLFF. As DNA, the CDR3 is TGTGCCACCAGCAACCGGGACAGGGGGTCTGGTGAAAAACTGTTTTTT.

V usage is TRBV18 and J usage is TRBJ2-1, with 7 bases fitting TRBD1. Losses at the gene ends were 6 bases for V and 7 bases for J; bases not matched to a gene: 12. This CDR3 comprises 15 residues. Germline assignment: CDR1 KGHSH and CDR2 LQKENI. The CDR3 nucleotides are TGTGCCAGCTCTCCTACTGGACAGGTTTTAAATGAGCAGTTCTTC. This gives the protein CASSPTGQVLNEQFF.

This chain joins TRBV5-1 and TRBJ1-1; no clear D gene. V dropped 2 bases and J dropped 4 bases, with 9 bases sitting between them. The CDR3 runs to 13 residues. Germline CDR1 SGHRS, CDR2 YFSETQ. DNA of the CDR3: TGCGCCAGCAGCTTCGGTGAAGTCACTGAAGCTTTCTTT. This gives the protein CASSFGEVTEAFF.

The chain uses TRBV7-3 and TRBJ2-2, with 11 bases lining up with TRBD1. V shed 4 bases and J 4 bases; nucleotides not matched to a gene: 2. Germline loops: CDR1 SGHTA, CDR2 FQGTGA. The CDR3 covers 15 residues. CDR3 sequence (DNA): TGTGCCAGCAGCTCGGGGACAGGGGGCACCGGGGAGCTGTTTTTT. Protein sequence: CASSSGTGGTGELFF.

This chain joins TRBV6-1 and TRBJ2-5; D is possibly TRBD2 (5 bases). The CDR3 is 13 residues long. Trimming removed 1 base from V and 7 bases from J, with 10 bases in between. Germline assignment: CDR1 MNHNS and CDR2 SASEGT. The CDR3 DNA reads TGTGCCAGCAGTGAAGACCGCCGGGGGACCCAGTACTTC. This encodes CASSEDRRGTQYF.

The chain employs TRBV18 and TRBJ2-2; D may be TRBD1 (5 bases). Trimming removed 0 bases from V and 3 bases from J, with 14 bases in between. The CDR3 is 17 amino acids. Per the germline V gene, CDR1 is KGHSH and CDR2 is LQKENI. For the CDR3, the DNA is TGTGCCAGCTCACCACCGGCAGGGCAGGGATACACCGGGGAGCTGTTTTTT. It specifies CASSPPAGQGYTGELFF.

The chain combines TRBV6-5 with TRBJ2-7; D is uncertain. Trimming stripped 11 bases from V and 1 base from J, with 18 bases between. Germline CDR1 and CDR2: MNHEY and SVGAGI. The CDR3 is 14 residues long. DNA of the CDR3: TGTGCCGGAAGGAAAGAGGCGGAATCCTACGAGCAGTACTTC. Translating gives CAGRKEAESYEQYF.

The V and J genes are TRBV6-5 and TRBJ1-1; perhaps TRBD1 as D (5 bases). The length of the CDR3 is 14 residues. Germline CDR1 is MNHEY and CDR2 is SVGAGI. V lost 4 bases to trimming and J lost 1 base, with 10 bases between them. The CDR3 region has the DNA TGTGCCAGCAGTTCAGAGACAGAGAACACTGAAGCTTTCTTT. It codes for CASSSETENTEAFF.